This T cell receptor beta chain is from a study of molecular identifiers for immune sequencing clone quantification. Study-wide background: Replicate RNA from around 20,000 or 100,000 naive CD8 T cells formed five aliquots; four were sequenced.

Study-wide results and caveats: The study found clones above 20 RNA copies held over 98% of effector molecules and under 1% in naive cells.

Naive CD8 T cells were sorted as CD8+CD4-CCR7+CD45RA+. This clonotype has a handful of counts. Its antigen is not known. This CDR3 has 14 residues. CDR1 is MNHEY and CDR2 is SVGEGT in the germline V gene. V was trimmed by 10 bases and J by 6 bases, leaving 19 bases between them. Previously described methods and listed TCR primers were employed for the bulk TCR libraries. A single record per CDR3 protein comes from TCRdb applying MiXCR to the PCR reads. The sample has approximately 670,000 distinct CDR3 sequences; 15% to 20% are singletons. The sequenced sample consisted of naive CD8+ T cells from blood, with Jurkat cell RNA spiked in. Subset defined: FACS-sorted CD8+CD4-CCR7+CD45RA+ naive T cells. The TCR sequence derives from a human donor in good health. Some libraries in this study had Jurkat cell RNA spiked in. The V and J genes are TRBV6-2 or TRBV6-3 and TRBJ2-1; the D gene could be TRBD1 or TRBD2 (5 bases each). The CDR3 region is CATYRWGLGNEQFF. Written as DNA, the CDR3 is TGTGCCACGTATAGGTGGGGGTTAGGCAATGAGCAGTTCTTC.